The 23 T cell receptor beta chains in this list originate from one sample, sequenced in a study of CD4 T cells in relation to SARS-CoV-2 and coronaviruses. For these receptors, no antigen is known. Generated by immunoSEQ multiplex PCR, the TCRdb table keeps only in-frame clones and is missing some. The sample holds 16,000 or so clones, 70% to 80% seen once. CD4+ T cells from unexposed donors were obtained before the COVID-19 pandemic (2011-2018). CD4+ T cells were isolated from the cells after 10 days of culture. The sample comprised CD4+ T cells from PBMCs, cultured in vitro. The receptors here all came from a human donor in good health.

The V call is TRBV19, the J call TRBJ2-3, with 8 bases matching TRBD2. V dropped 3 bases and J dropped 4; count of bases not matched to a gene: 0. The CDR3 runs to 13 residues. Germline V gene lookup returns CDR1 LNHDA and CDR2 SQIVND (reference sequence). CDR3 sequence: CASSMGLADTQYF. The CDR3 nucleotides read TGTGCCAGTAGTATGGGACTAGCAGATACGCAGTATTTT.

This sequence joins TRBV9 and TRBJ1-4; D is uncertain. The germline gives CDR1 SGDLS, CDR2 YYNGEE. Trimming pared 4 bases from V and 6 bases from J, leaving 13 bases between. This CDR3 region has 14 residues. The CDR3: CASSPHLLYEKLFF. For the CDR3, the DNA is TGTGCCAGCAGCCCCCACCTCTTGTATGAAAAACTGTTTTTT.

This clone was seen more than once but under ten times. V usage is TRBV28 and J usage is TRBJ1-2; D remains unclear. In germline, CDR1 is MDHEN, CDR2 SYDVKM. The CDR3 spans 12 residues. The V and J ends lost 7 bases and 6 bases respectively, with 12 bases between them. The CDR3 nucleotides read TGTGCCAGCACGGGAATCCGAGATGGCTACACCTTC. Its protein product is CASTGIRDGYTF.

This chain connects TRBV11-2 to TRBJ2-7; D gene unclear. The CDR3 sequence is 14 residues long. Germline CDR1 is SGHAT and CDR2 is FQNNGV. Trimming left V 4 bases short and J 2 bases short, with 12 bases between. The CDR3 bases are TGTGCCAGCAGCTCAGTAAAAATTACCTACGAGCAGTACTTC. Its protein product is CASSSVKITYEQYF.

The V call is TRBV29-1, the J call TRBJ2-1, with 7 bases lining up with TRBD1. From germline, CDR1 is SQVTM and CDR2 ANQGSEA. The CDR3 consists of 14 residues. Losses at the gene ends were 3 bases for V and 1 base for J; bases not matched to a gene: 3. The DNA of the CDR3 is TGCAGCGTTGACACGGGACAGTCCTACAATGAGCAGTTCTTC. Its translation: CSVDTGQSYNEQFF.

This chain links TRBV4-2 with TRBJ2-1; the match to TRBD1 covers 10 bases. The junction had 5 bases not matched to a gene; V was cut back by 4 bases and J by 5 bases. The CDR3 loop spans 15 amino acids. From germline, CDR1 is LGHNA and CDR2 YNFKEQ. CDR3 DNA sequence: TGTGCCAGCAGCCCACGGACAGGGGGGAACAATGAGCAGTTCTTC. It translates to CASSPRTGGNNEQFF.

The chain recombines TRBV6-5 with TRBJ1-1, with D possibly matching TRBD1 (5 bases). Germline CDR1 is MNHEY and CDR2 is SVGAGI. V was shortened by 2 bases and J by 5 bases, with 12 bases between the two germline ends. The CDR3 covers 14 residues. The CDR3 nucleotides read TGTGCCAGCAGTTACGGGGCTTCGTGGACTGAAGCTTTCTTT. Amino acid sequence: CASSYGASWTEAFF.

The V gene is TRBV5-1, the J gene TRBJ1-2; 9 nucleotides match TRBD1. This CDR3 region has 16 residues. V gave up 0 bases and J gave up 6 bases; unmatched junction bases: 9. Germline V gene lookup returns CDR1 SGHRS and CDR2 YFSETQ. CDR3 in DNA: TGCGCCAGCAGCTTGGTACCCGGGACAGGGAAGAATGGCTACACCTTC. It codes for CASSLVPGTGKNGYTF. Drawing the rest from reference TRBV5-1 and TRBJ1-2, the complete variable domain is KAGVTQTPRYLIKTRGQQVTLSCSPISGHRSVSWYQQTPGQGLQFLFEYFSETQRNKGNFPGRFSGRQFSNSRSEMNVSTLELGDSALYLCASSLVPGTGKNGYTFGSGTRLTVV.

The rearrangement links TRBV28 to TRBJ2-3, with 10 bases identical to TRBD2. The trim removed 2 bases at V and 3 bases at J, leaving 2 bases unmatched. Per the germline V gene, CDR1 is MDHEN and CDR2 is SYDVKM. The CDR3 has 15 residues. The CDR3, as DNA: TGTGCCAGCAGTTTAGAGCGGGAGGGGACAGATACGCAGTATTTT. It specifies CASSLEREGTDTQYF.

This sequence joins TRBV7-2 and TRBJ1-2; D is undetermined. Germline CDR1 reads SGHTA; CDR2 reads FQGNSA. The CDR3 is 14 amino acids. V lost 5 bases and J lost 2, with 12 bases in between. The CDR3 bases are TGTGCCAGCAGCCTACCCACAGAAAACTATGGCTACACCTTC. Translating it yields CASSLPTENYGYTF.

J is TRBJ2-1 and V is TRBV9; D ambiguous. This CDR3 comprises 16 residues. Looked up from germline, CDR1 is SGDLS and CDR2 is YYNGEE. Trimming took off 4 bases at V and 2 bases at J, with 16 bases between the two ends. CDR3 bases: TGTGCCAGCAGCCCTCTCGTTGGTGGAGCCTACAATGAGCAGTTCTTC. Protein product: CASSPLVGGAYNEQFF.

Written as DNA, the CDR3 is TGTGCCAGCAGCCCTGAGGACTGGGACAATGAGCAGTTCTTC. Amino acid sequence: CASSPEDWDNEQFF. The rearrangement joins TRBV9 to TRBJ2-1, with a possible D match to TRBD2 (5 bases). The germline gives CDR1 SGDLS, CDR2 YYNGEE. V gave up 4 bases and J gave up 5 bases, with 13 bases separating them. CDR3 length: 14 residues. Full variable domain (missing parts from reference TRBV9 and TRBJ2-1): DSGVTQTPKHLITATGQRVTLRCSPRSGDLSVYWYQQSLDQGLQFLIQYYNGEERAKGNILERFSAQQFPDLHSELNLSSLELGDSALYFCASSPEDWDNEQFFGPGTRLTVL.

The V and J genes are TRBV28 and TRBJ1-1; TRBD1 aligns across 9 bases. CDR3 length: 15 residues. V was clipped by 2 bases and J by 7 bases; unmatched bases: 8. CDR1 MDHEN and CDR2 SYDVKM come from the germline V gene. For the CDR3, the DNA is TGTGCCAGCAGTTTAATGGGACAGGGTAAGGGTGAAGCTTTCTTT. Translated, it gives CASSLMGQGKGEAFF.

This chain joins TRBV18 and TRBJ2-7, with unresolved D. The germline V gene encodes CDR1 KGHSH and CDR2 LQKENI. The length of the CDR3 is 12 residues. Trimming took off 5 bases at V and 0 bases at J, with 5 bases between the two ends. CDR3 protein: CASSSPSYEQYF. In nucleotides, the CDR3 is TGTGCCAGCTCATCGCCCTCCTACGAGCAGTACTTC.

V gene TRBV18 combines with J gene TRBJ2-5; D unresolved. Per germline, CDR1 KGHSH and CDR2 LQKENI. This CDR3 is built from 12 residues. Trimming stripped 3 bases from V and 3 bases from J, with 5 bases between. Here the CDR3 reads CASSPGEETQYF. As DNA, the CDR3 is TGTGCCAGCTCACCCGGAGAAGAGACCCAGTACTTC.

This clone was observed a handful of times. The genes are TRBV6-1 and TRBJ1-3; D is ambiguous. The CDR3 runs 16 residues. Germline CDR1 and CDR2: MNHNS and SASEGT. V lost 2 bases to trimming and J lost 0 bases, with 11 bases between them. CDR3 region: CASSEMAVLSGNTIYF. CDR3 bases: TGTGCCAGCAGTGAAATGGCAGTTCTCTCTGGAAACACCATATATTTT.

J is TRBJ2-7 and V is TRBV6-5, with 8 bases that match TRBD2. Germline CDR1 MNHEY, CDR2 SVGAGI. CDR3 length: 13 residues. The CDR3 is CPFRRLASYEQYF. CDR3 nucleotide sequence: TGTCCATTTAGAAGACTAGCGAGTTACGAGCAGTACTTC.

V gene TRBV6-1 combines with J gene TRBJ2-3, with 11 bases that match TRBD2. The trim removed 1 base at V and 4 bases at J, leaving 13 bases unmatched. The CDR3 spans 19 residues. CDR1 is MNHNS, CDR2 SASEGT, per germline. CDR3 nucleotides: TGTGCCAGCAGTGAAGTGGTGGGAGGGTTACTAGCGGGAGCAGATACGCAGTATTTT. Residues: CASSEVVGGLLAGADTQYF.

V and J are TRBV9 and TRBJ2-1; no reliable D call. Per germline, CDR1 SGDLS and CDR2 YYNGEE. The CDR3 length is 15 residues. The V and J ends lost 0 bases and 7 bases respectively, with 14 bases between them. This chain's CDR3 is CASSVVGGNFNEQFF. The CDR3 bases are TGTGCCAGCAGCGTAGTCGGCGGTAACTTTAATGAGCAGTTCTTC.

The chain uses TRBV10-3 and TRBJ2-7; D is possibly TRBD1 or TRBD2 (7 bases each). This CDR3 contains 15 residues. Looked up from germline, CDR1 is ENHRY and CDR2 is SYGVKD. V was cut by 2 bases and J by 5 bases, with 16 bases left in between. The CDR3 sequence: CAISEAARGGNEQYF. CDR3 bases: TGTGCCATCAGTGAGGCGGCCAGGGGGGGGAACGAGCAGTACTTC.

This clone was recorded once. V gene TRBV6-5 combines with J gene TRBJ1-3; maybe TRBD1 (5 bases). V gave up 0 bases and J gave up 0 bases, with 6 bases separating them. The CDR3 has 15 residues. Germline V lookup: CDR1 MNHEY, CDR2 SVGAGI. CDR3 in amino acids: CASSYSTASGNTIYF. CDR3 coding DNA: TGTGCCAGCAGTTACTCGACAGCCTCTGGAAACACCATATATTTT.

The chain links TRBV6-1 to TRBJ2-7; 8 bases map to TRBD1. V lost 1 base and J lost 3; bases outside the gene matches: 2. Looked up from germline, CDR1 is MNHNS and CDR2 is SASEGT. The CDR3 length is 14 residues. The CDR3 DNA follows: TGTGCCAGCAGTGAAGGACAGGGGTACTACGAGCAGTACTTC. Protein product: CASSEGQGYYEQYF.

The genes are TRBV11-2 and TRBJ1-5; tentative D call: TRBD1 (5 bases). The CDR3 consists of 15 residues. V lost 4 bases, J lost 6 bases, and 16 bases lay in between. Germline lookup yields CDR1 SGHAT and CDR2 FQNNGV. Here the CDR3 reads CASSSFGGIGQPQHF. DNA of the CDR3: TGTGCCAGCAGCTCCTTCGGGGGGATAGGTCAGCCCCAGCATTTT.